This TCR beta chain appears in the sequencing data of a study of cytomegalovirus exposure and HLA in healthy donors. Assay used: immunoSEQ multiplex PCR; TCRdb lists only in-frame clones, some missing. The sample contains about 160,000 clones, over 85% of which appear only once. The germline V gene has CDR1 MNHEY and CDR2 SMNVEV (reference sequence). This CDR3 has 14 residues. Germline trimming cut 6 bases from V and 5 bases from J; bases unmatched to any gene: 6. This TCR was sampled from a woman aged 18-35 years in good health and CMV-seropositive. The sequencing sample was made of PBMCs. The V and J genes are TRBV27 and TRBJ2-7; 11 bases are a match to TRBD2. CDR3: CASRVAGGPDEQYF. The CDR3 bases are TGTGCCAGCAGAGTAGCGGGAGGGCCTGACGAGCAGTACTTC.